This TCR beta chain comes out of a study of early T cells in non-severe SARS-CoV-2 infection. Points on this clonotype: The junction does not match germline at one end; this may be a read error.

This CDR3 has 13 amino acids. Germline CDR1 GTSNPN, CDR2 SVGIG (reference sequence). TCRdb fed the 5' RACE reads into MiXCR, producing one record per CDR3 protein. The sample has 100,000 to 120,000 distinct CDR3 sequences; around 10% are singletons. This clonotype originated in an adult who was a healthcare worker with PCR-confirmed SARS-CoV-2 infection or an uninfected control (not recorded which). The rearrangement uses TRBV30 and TRBJ1-5; TRBD1 matches at 9 bases. The sequencing input was whole blood. The DNA for the CDR3 is TGTGCTTGGACAGGGGATGGCAATCAGCCCCAGCATTTT. This sequence encodes CAWTGDGNQPQHF.